This entry lists 10 T cell receptor beta chains sequenced from one sample in a study of blood T cell repertoires in COVID-19. Sequencing used immunoSEQ multiplex PCR; TCRdb keeps in-frame clones, though not all of them. The data show almost 350,000 clones, with approximately 89% seen just once and just under 4% held by the top ten. The sequenced sample consisted of peripheral blood. These receptors originate from a woman aged 60 to 75 with COVID-19, enrolled during active disease.

This chain connects TRBV28 to TRBJ2-3, with 8 bases fitting TRBD2. This CDR3 comprises 12 residues. V dropped 8 bases and J dropped 5; count of bases not matched to a gene: 3. Germline loops: CDR1 MDHEN, CDR2 SYDVKM. The CDR3 sequence: CASAGGVDTQYF. CDR3 in DNA: TGTGCCAGCGCGGGGGGTGTAGATACGCAGTATTTT.

The chain couples TRBV6-2 or TRBV6-3 to TRBJ1-5; 8 bases fit TRBD1. The CDR3 covers 14 residues. Germline CDR1 reads MNHEY; CDR2 reads SVGEGT. V gave up 5 bases and J gave up 7 bases; unmatched junction bases: 7. CDR3 sequence reads: CASSRDRGGQPQHF. The CDR3 region has the DNA TGTGCCAGCAGTCGAGACAGGGGAGGGCAGCCCCAGCATTTT.

This clone was seen once. The chain joins TRBV10-3 to TRBJ1-2, with D tentatively TRBD1 (6 bases). The germline gives CDR1 ENHRY, CDR2 SYGVKD. The CDR3 spans 12 residues. Trimming stripped 5 bases from V and 8 bases from J, with 12 bases between. The CDR3 region has the DNA TGTGCCATCAGTCGGCAGGGGACCGGCTACACCTTC. Its translation: CAISRQGTGYTF.

Concerning this clone itself: One end of the junction varies from germline; a read error may be responsible. The rearrangement uses TRBV18 and TRBJ1-3; 8 nucleotides line up with TRBD1. The CDR3 extends over 14 amino acids. CDR1 and CDR2 from the germline V gene are KGHSH and LQKENI. DNA of the CDR3: TGTGCCAGCTCACCTGGACAGGGTGGATACACCATATATTTT. Its protein is CASSPGQGGYTIYF.

The chain recombines TRBV7-8 with TRBJ1-5; 8 positions match TRBD1. The CDR3 is made up of 13 amino acids. Looked up from germline, CDR1 is SGHVS and CDR2 is FQNEAQ. After removal of 6 bases from V and 9 bases from J, the junction contained 7 bases not matched to a gene. CDR3 sequence reads: CASRGTGEGPQHF. CDR3 sequence (DNA): TGTGCCAGCAGAGGGACAGGCGAGGGGCCCCAGCATTTT.

This chain uses TRBV2 with TRBJ1-4; 7 bases fit TRBD1. The CDR3 covers 15 residues. CDR1 and CDR2 from the germline V gene are SNHLY and FYNNEI. After removal of 6 bases from V and 8 bases from J, the junction contained 12 bases not matched to a gene. DNA for the CDR3: TGTGCCAGCAGCGGGCAGGGGGTAAAAGAAGAAAAACTGTTTTTT. Protein: CASSGQGVKEEKLFF.

The V call is TRBV18, the J call TRBJ2-1, with a weak D call TRBD2 (6 bases). This CDR3 has 13 residues. V was shortened by 5 bases and J by 10 bases, with 15 bases between the two germline ends. The V gene's germline CDR1 is KGHSH and CDR2 LQKENI. DNA of the CDR3: TGTGCCAGCTCATCAACTTTAGCGGAAGAGCAGTTCTTC. This gives the protein CASSSTLAEEQFF. Variable domain in full (rest from reference TRBV18 and TRBJ2-1): NAGVMQNPRHLVRRRGQEARLRCSPMKGHSHVYWYRQLPEEGLKFMVYLQKENIIDESGMPKERFSAEFPKEGPSILRIQQVVRGDSAAYFCASSSTLAEEQFFGPGTRLTVL.

V is TRBV3-1 (or the pseudogene TRBV3-2) and J is TRBJ2-3; 9 positions match TRBD1. The V gene end was trimmed by 2 bases and the J gene end by 2 bases; junction bases not matched to a gene: 11. The germline V gene has CDR1 LGHDT and CDR2 YNNKEL (reference sequence). There are 18 residues in the CDR3. The CDR3, as DNA: TGTGCCAGCAGCCAATTCCTTACCGGGACAGGGATCACAGATACGCAGTATTTT. Its protein product is CASSQFLTGTGITDTQYF.

The chain combines TRBV4-1 with TRBJ1-4; 12 positions agree with TRBD1. V lost 1 base, J lost 8 bases, and 5 bases stayed unmatched. In germline, CDR1 is MGHRA, CDR2 YSYEKL. This CDR3 contains 16 residues. The CDR3 region has the DNA TGCGCCAGCAGCCAAGGACTGGGGACAGGGGGCGAAAAACTGTTTTTT. Its protein is CASSQGLGTGGEKLFF.

In DNA form, the CDR3 reads TGCGCCAGCAGCGCGGACAGGGCTTTAATGAACACTGAAGCTTTCTTT. Its protein product is CASSADRALMNTEAFF. This chain uses TRBV5-1 with TRBJ1-1; 8 nucleotides match TRBD1. The CDR3 length is 16 residues. From germline, CDR1 is SGHRS and CDR2 YFSETQ. V shed 4 bases and J 0 bases; nucleotides not matched to a gene: 8.